The rows below give T cell receptor beta chains drawn from one sample of a study of T cell responses to AZD1222 COVID-19 vaccine. Libraries were prepared by immunoSEQ multiplex PCR; TCRdb keeps only in-frame clonotypes and omits some of them. The sample records some 84,000 clones, 80% to 90% being singletons. The input for sequencing was peripheral blood, taken on day 0 of AZD1222 vaccination. The source of these receptors is an adult in good health. The CDR3 runs from the conserved cysteine through the conserved F or W. A D gene is named only where the DNA matches it firmly. Expanded clones get a size class; other rows say once, few or many, or leave the size out.

15	TRBD1	TRBV15	TRBJ1-5	-	CATSVRTGAGGSQHF	TGTGCCACCAGCGTAAGGACAGGGGCCGGGGGGTCCCAGCATTTT
11	-	TRBV5-4	TRBJ2-2	few	CASSLGQELFF	TGTGCCAGCAGCTTAGGGCAGGAGCTGTTTTTT
11	-	TRBV28	TRBJ1-4	-	CASSFFEKLFF	TGTGCCAGCAGTTTCTTCGAAAAACTGTTTTTT
15	-	TRBV5-1	TRBJ2-1	-	CATANTGLRGNEQFF	TGCGCCACCGCGAACACAGGGCTAAGGGGGAATGAGCAGTTCTTC
17	TRBD1	TRBV30	TRBJ1-1	few	CAWSNARRGQVNTEAFF	TGTGCCTGGAGCAACGCCCGAAGGGGGCAGGTGAACACTGAAGCTTTCTTT
15	-	TRBV6-1	TRBJ1-5	medium-sized	CASSEWVRNNQPQHF	TGTGCCAGCAGTGAATGGGTCCGGAATAATCAGCCCCAGCATTTT
14	-	TRBV5-8	TRBJ1-1	-	CASSLARGATEAFF	TGTGCCAGCAGCTTGGCTCGTGGGGCCACTGAAGCTTTCTTT
16	TRBD2	TRBV7-2	TRBJ2-4	-	CASSLVSGGEQNIQYF	TGTGCCAGCAGCTTAGTATCGGGAGGAGAGCAAAACATTCAGTACTTC
11	-	TRBV5-4	TRBJ2-1	few	CASSPSGEQFF	TGTGCCAGCAGCCCGAGCGGTGAGCAGTTCTTC
12	TRBD1	TRBV29-1	TRBJ1-5	-	CSARGQGQPQHF	TGCAGCGCCAGGGGGCAGGGTCAGCCCCAGCATTTT
15	-	TRBV7-9	TRBJ1-2	-	CASSVLPAGDYGYTF	TGTGCCAGCAGCGTCCTACCGGCGGGGGATTATGGCTACACCTTC
16	-	TRBV19	TRBJ1-3	-	CASSWSFASSGNTIYF	TGTGCCAGTAGTTGGAGTTTTGCGAGCTCTGGAAACACCATATATTTT
13	-	TRBV19	TRBJ1-1	-	CASSIRQASSAFF	TGTGCCAGTAGTATCAGACAGGCATCGTCGGCTTTCTTT
13	-	TRBV12-3/TRBV12-4	TRBJ1-4	-	CASTWGRNEKLFF	TGTGCCAGCACTTGGGGACGTAATGAAAAACTGTTTTTT
14	TRBD1	TRBV27	TRBJ1-2	-	CASRETGGNYGYTF	TGTGCCAGCAGAGAGACAGGGGGCAACTATGGCTACACCTTC
10	-	TRBV19	TRBJ2-6	-	CATGPSVLTF	TGTGCCACCGGACCCAGCGTCCTGACTTTC
17	TRBD2	TRBV10-3	TRBJ2-3	-	CAISFRTSPTSTDTQYF	TGTGCCATCAGTTTTAGGACTAGCCCTACTAGCACAGATACGCAGTATTTT
16	-	TRBV2	TRBJ1-4	-	CASRGRSYATNEKLFF	TGTGCCAGCAGAGGCAGGAGTTATGCAACTAATGAAAAACTGTTTTTT
12	-	TRBV3-1/TRBV3-2	TRBJ1-1	-	CASRKGSTEAFF	TGTGCCAGCAGAAAGGGGAGCACTGAAGCTTTCTTT
12	-	TRBV28	TRBJ1-2	once	CASSLSGGGYTF	TGTGCCAGCAGTTTATCCGGGGGGGGCTACACCTTC
18	TRBD2	TRBV5-4	TRBJ2-1	-	CASSSGLAGASSYNEQFF	TGTGCCAGCAGCTCGGGACTAGCGGGAGCGAGCTCCTACAATGAGCAGTTCTTC
13	-	TRBV27	TRBJ1-6	few	CASRIYGDSPLHF	TGTGCCAGCAGGATTTACGGGGATTCACCCCTCCACTTT
14	TRBD1	TRBV5-6	TRBJ2-5	-	CASSPDRWEETQYF	TGTGCCAGCAGCCCGGACAGGTGGGAGGAGACCCAGTACTTC
12	-	TRBV5-5	TRBJ2-7	-	CASSLFTYEQYF	TGTGCCAGCAGCTTATTTACTTACGAGCAGTACTTC
13	TRBD1	TRBV10-3	TRBJ2-2	few	CAIGSGGNGELFF	TGTGCCATCGGATCAGGGGGCAACGGGGAGCTGTTTTTT
14	-	TRBV6-5	TRBJ2-3	once	CASSYAGPTDTQYF	TGTGCCAGCAGTTACGCGGGACCCACAGATACGCAGTATTTT
22	-	TRBV19	TRBJ1-1	-	CASSITRAGMIRDNSMNTEAFF	TGTGCCAGTAGTATAACTCGGGCAGGGATGATTCGGGATAACAGTATGAACACTGAAGCTTTCTTT
15	-	TRBV3-1/TRBV3-2	TRBJ1-4	-	CASSQVLGSYEKLFF	TGTGCCAGCAGCCAAGTACTGGGTTCATACGAAAAACTGTTTTTT
16	TRBD2	TRBV7-6	TRBJ2-5	-	CASSKRSTGTKETQYF	TGTGCCAGCAGCAAGCGATCGACCGGGACTAAAGAGACCCAGTACTTC
14	-	TRBV7-8	TRBJ1-2	-	CASSLAPVGDGYTF	TGTGCCAGCAGCTTAGCGCCTGTCGGGGATGGCTACACCTTC
12	-	TRBV6-5	TRBJ1-2	-	CASNTGGRGYTF	TGTGCCAGCAATACAGGCGGCAGGGGCTACACCTTC
14	TRBD2	TRBV27	TRBJ2-5	-	CASSRYGGDETQYF	TGTGCCAGCAGTCGCTACGGGGGGGATGAGACCCAGTACTTC
16	TRBD2	TRBV6-5	TRBJ2-7	-	CASSYPHSGRPYEQYF	TGTGCCAGCAGTTACCCTCATAGCGGGAGGCCCTACGAGCAGTACTTC
14	-	TRBV21-1	TRBJ2-5	-	CASRQGGRDETQYF	TGTGCCAGCAGACAGGGCGGGAGGGACGAGACCCAGTACTTC
18	TRBD1	TRBV2	TRBJ1-5	-	CASRPGTGESTSNQPQHF	TGTGCCAGCAGACCCGGGACAGGGGAATCTACGAGCAATCAGCCCCAGCATTTT
16	-	TRBV5-6	TRBJ2-2	-	CASSLVPTLDTGELFF	TGTGCCAGCAGCTTGGTCCCAACACTTGATACCGGGGAGCTGTTTTTT
16	-	TRBV5-1	TRBJ1-3	-	CASSLEALNSGNTIYF	TGCGCCAGCAGCTTGGAGGCACTGAACTCTGGAAACACCATATATTTT
14	-	TRBV19	TRBJ2-3	once	CASSMSVSTDTQYF	TGTGCCAGTAGTATGTCGGTTAGCACAGATACGCAGTATTTT
13	TRBD1	TRBV19	TRBJ1-2	-	CASSAGQGDGYTF	TGTGCCAGTAGTGCAGGACAGGGAGATGGCTACACCTTC
13	-	TRBV9	TRBJ2-2	-	CASSVGRDGELFF	TGTGCCAGCAGCGTAGGGAGAGATGGGGAGCTGTTTTTT
16	-	TRBV18	TRBJ2-4	few	CASSPTETIAKNIQYF	TGTGCCAGCTCACCGACAGAGACTATAGCCAAAAACATTCAGTACTTC
13	-	TRBV11-2	TRBJ1-1	-	CASSLDLMARAFF	TGTGCCAGCAGCTTAGATCTAATGGCGAGGGCTTTCTTT
14	-	TRBV6-5	TRBJ1-1	-	CASSYSTTDPEAFF	TGTGCCAGCAGTTACTCGACCACGGACCCTGAAGCTTTCTTT
13	-	TRBV10-1	TRBJ2-7	-	CASSSTNSYEQYF	TGCGCCAGCAGTTCGACTAACTCCTACGAGCAGTACTTC
17	TRBD2	TRBV28	TRBJ2-7	-	CATPWSEREIGSYEQYF	TGTGCCACCCCTTGGTCTGAGCGGGAGATTGGCTCCTACGAGCAGTACTTC
15	-	TRBV4-1	TRBJ2-1	-	CASSPRGANRNEQFF	TGCGCCAGCAGCCCGAGGGGGGCCAATCGGAATGAGCAGTTCTTC
16	-	TRBV27	TRBJ2-6	-	CASSLSAGAGANVLTF	TGTGCCAGCAGTTTATCCGCAGGGGCTGGGGCCAACGTCCTGACTTTC
15	TRBD1	TRBV2	TRBJ1-2	-	CASSARQGKGYGYTF	TGTGCCAGCAGTGCCCGACAGGGAAAAGGGTATGGCTACACCTTC
13	-	TRBV6-5	TRBJ1-6	-	CASSPPGKSPLHF	TGTGCCAGCAGCCCGCCGGGGAAGTCACCCCTCCACTTT
15	TRBD1	TRBV14	TRBJ2-7	-	CASSLSGQRTGEQYF	TGTGCCAGCAGCTTATCGGGACAGCGGACCGGCGAGCAGTACTTC
16	-	TRBV28	TRBJ2-7	-	CASSLPLGTATYEQYF	TGTGCCAGCAGTTTACCCCTGGGGACTGCAACCTACGAGCAGTACTTC
16	TRBD2	TRBV5-6	TRBJ2-1	-	CASSLGLAGVWNEQFF	TGTGCCAGCAGCTTAGGACTAGCGGGAGTCTGGAATGAGCAGTTCTTC
16	-	TRBV27	TRBJ2-1	-	CASSPLQGLSRDEQFF	TGTGCCAGCAGTCCCCTCCAGGGACTTTCCCGGGATGAGCAGTTCTTC
16	TRBD2	TRBV5-1	TRBJ2-5	-	CASSPDVAGFQETQYF	TGCGCCAGCAGCCCAGATGTAGCGGGGTTTCAAGAGACCCAGTACTTC
15	-	TRBV15	TRBJ1-5	-	CATSRGLNSNQPQHF	TGTGCCACCAGCAGAGGCCTTAATAGCAATCAGCCCCAGCATTTT
13	-	TRBV7-9	TRBJ1-6	-	CASSLVEGSPLHF	TGTGCCAGCAGCTTAGTTGAGGGTTCACCCCTCCACTTT
15	TRBD1	TRBV18	TRBJ1-1	-	CASSPLAGQGEEAFF	TGTGCCAGCTCACCACTGGCGGGACAGGGAGAAGAAGCTTTCTTT